This T cell receptor (beta chain) comes out of a study of CD8+CD57+ T cells in acquired aplastic anemia. Patients chosen for sequencing had CD8+CD57+ cells that had expanded, as shown by flow cytometry. Each patient gave a blood sample that was collected before any therapy had been received. CDR3 and TCR beta VDJ profiling relied on a genomic DNA template. One entry per CDR3 protein results from TCRdb running MiXCR on the reads. The data contain around 200,000 distinct CDR3 sequences, 40% to 60% of them singletons. Germline assignment: CDR1 LGHDT and CDR2 YNNKEL (reference sequence). The CDR3 runs to 11 residues. V shed 1 base and J shed 11 bases, with 9 bases lying between them. This clonotype was seen repeatedly, ten times or more. Its specificity is unknown. Study results and limitations: The number of CD8+ CDR3 sequences shared by patients and controls was roughly 31.

The sequence came from a human donor with aplastic anemia. The sample consisted of sorted CD4+, CD8+, or CD8+CD57+ T cells (not recorded which) from PBMCs. The rearrangement links TRBV3-1 to TRBJ2-7, with D possibly matching TRBD1 (6 bases). The DNA for the CDR3 is TGTGCCAGCAGCCAAGGGAAGGGGGAGTACTTC. This codes for CASSQGKGEYF.